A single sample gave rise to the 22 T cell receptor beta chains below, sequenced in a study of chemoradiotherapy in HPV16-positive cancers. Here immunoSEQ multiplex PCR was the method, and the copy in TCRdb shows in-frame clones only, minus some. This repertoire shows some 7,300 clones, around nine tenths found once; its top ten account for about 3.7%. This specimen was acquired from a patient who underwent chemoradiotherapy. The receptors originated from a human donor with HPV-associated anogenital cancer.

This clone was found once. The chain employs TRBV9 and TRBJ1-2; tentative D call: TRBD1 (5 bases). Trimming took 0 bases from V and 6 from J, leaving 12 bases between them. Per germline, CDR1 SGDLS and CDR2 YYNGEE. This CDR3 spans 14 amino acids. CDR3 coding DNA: TGTGCCAGCAGCGTAGCGGGGCAGGCCCATGGCTACACCTTC. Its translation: CASSVAGQAHGYTF.

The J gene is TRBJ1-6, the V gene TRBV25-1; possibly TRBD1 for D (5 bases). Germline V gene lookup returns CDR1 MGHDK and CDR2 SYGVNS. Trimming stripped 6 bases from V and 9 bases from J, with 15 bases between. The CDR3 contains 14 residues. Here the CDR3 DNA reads TGTGCCAGCAGACGAGGGACCACGGGTTCACCCCTCCACTTT. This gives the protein CASRRGTTGSPLHF.

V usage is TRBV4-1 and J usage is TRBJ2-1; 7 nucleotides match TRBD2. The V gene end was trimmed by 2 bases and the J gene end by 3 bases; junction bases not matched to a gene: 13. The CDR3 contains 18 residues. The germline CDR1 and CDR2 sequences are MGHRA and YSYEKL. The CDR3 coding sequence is TGCGCCAGCAGCCAACTTGGACTAAGGACTAGAGACTACAATGAGCAGTTCTTC. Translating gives CASSQLGLRTRDYNEQFF.

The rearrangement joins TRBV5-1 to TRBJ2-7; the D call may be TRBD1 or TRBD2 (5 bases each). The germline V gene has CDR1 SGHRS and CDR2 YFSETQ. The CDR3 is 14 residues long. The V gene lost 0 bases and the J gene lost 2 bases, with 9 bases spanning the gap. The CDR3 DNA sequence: TGCGCCAGCAGCTTGGCCGTGGGGGCCTACGAGCAGTACTTC. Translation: CASSLAVGAYEQYF.

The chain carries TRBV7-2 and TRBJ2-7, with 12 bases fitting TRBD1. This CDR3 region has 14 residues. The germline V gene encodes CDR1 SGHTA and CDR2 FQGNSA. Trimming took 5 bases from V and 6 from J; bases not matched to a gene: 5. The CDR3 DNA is TGTGCCAGCAGCGGGGACAGGGGGCGGGGCGAGCAGTACTTC. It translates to CASSGDRGRGEQYF.

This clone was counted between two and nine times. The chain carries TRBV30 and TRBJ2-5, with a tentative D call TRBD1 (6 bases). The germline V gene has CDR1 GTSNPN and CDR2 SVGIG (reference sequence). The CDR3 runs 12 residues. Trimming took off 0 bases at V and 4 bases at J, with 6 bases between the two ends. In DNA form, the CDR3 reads TGTGCCTGGAGTGTAGGGGGAGAGACCCAGTACTTC. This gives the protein CAWSVGGETQYF.

This CDR3 reads CASSGRTGGETGANVLTF. The CDR3 DNA is TGTGCCAGCAGCGGTAGGACAGGGGGCGAAACTGGGGCCAACGTCCTGACTTTC. This rearrangement joins TRBV7-8 to TRBJ2-6; 11 bases are shared with TRBD1. The J segment lost 2 bases and the V segment lost 5 bases, leaving 8 bases of the junction unmatched. The CDR3 is made up of 18 amino acids. The V gene's germline CDR1 is SGHVS and CDR2 FQNEAQ.

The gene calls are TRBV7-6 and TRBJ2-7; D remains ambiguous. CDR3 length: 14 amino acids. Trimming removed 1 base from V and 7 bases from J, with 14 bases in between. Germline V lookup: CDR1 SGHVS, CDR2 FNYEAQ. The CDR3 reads CASSLDPGSVEQYF. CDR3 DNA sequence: TGTGCCAGCAGCTTAGACCCAGGCTCTGTTGAGCAGTACTTC.

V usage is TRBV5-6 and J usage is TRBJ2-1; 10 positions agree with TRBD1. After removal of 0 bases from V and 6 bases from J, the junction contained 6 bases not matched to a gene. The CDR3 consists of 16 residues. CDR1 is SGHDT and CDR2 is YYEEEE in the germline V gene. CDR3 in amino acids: CASSLDGTGVPNEQFF. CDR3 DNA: TGTGCCAGCAGCTTGGACGGGACAGGGGTTCCCAATGAGCAGTTCTTC.

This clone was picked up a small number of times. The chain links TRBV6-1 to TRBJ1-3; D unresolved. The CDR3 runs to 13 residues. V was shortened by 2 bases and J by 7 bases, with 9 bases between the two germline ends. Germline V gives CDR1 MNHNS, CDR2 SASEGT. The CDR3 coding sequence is TGTGCCAGCAGTGAACGTTTTCAGAACACCATATATTTT. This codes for CASSERFQNTIYF.

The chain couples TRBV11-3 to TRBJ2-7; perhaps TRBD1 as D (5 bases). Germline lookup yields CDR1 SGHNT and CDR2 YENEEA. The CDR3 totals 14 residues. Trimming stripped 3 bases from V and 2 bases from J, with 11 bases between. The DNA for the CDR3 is TGTGCCAGCAGCTTTGACCAGGGCCCCTACGAGCAGTACTTC. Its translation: CASSFDQGPYEQYF.

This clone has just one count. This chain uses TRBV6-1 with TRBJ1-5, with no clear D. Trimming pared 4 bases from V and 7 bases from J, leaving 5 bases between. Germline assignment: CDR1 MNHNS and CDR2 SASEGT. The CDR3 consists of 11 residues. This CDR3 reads CASSGPQPQHF. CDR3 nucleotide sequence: TGTGCCAGCAGTGGTCCCCAGCCCCAGCATTTT.

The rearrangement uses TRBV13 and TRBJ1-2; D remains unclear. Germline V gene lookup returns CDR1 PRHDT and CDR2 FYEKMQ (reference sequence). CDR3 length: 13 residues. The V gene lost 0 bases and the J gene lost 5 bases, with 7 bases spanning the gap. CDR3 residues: CASSLGQQYGYTF. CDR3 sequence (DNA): TGTGCCAGCAGCTTAGGGCAGCAGTATGGCTACACCTTC.

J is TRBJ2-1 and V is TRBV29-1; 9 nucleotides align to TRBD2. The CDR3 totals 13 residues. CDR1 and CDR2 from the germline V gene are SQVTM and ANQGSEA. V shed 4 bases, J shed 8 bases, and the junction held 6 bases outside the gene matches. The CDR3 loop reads CSVAGGGGHEQFF. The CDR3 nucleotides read TGCAGCGTTGCGGGCGGGGGGGGCCATGAGCAGTTCTTC.

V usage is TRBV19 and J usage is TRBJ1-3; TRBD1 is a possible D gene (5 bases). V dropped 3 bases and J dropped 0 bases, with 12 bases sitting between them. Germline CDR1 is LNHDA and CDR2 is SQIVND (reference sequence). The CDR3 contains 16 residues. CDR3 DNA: TGTGCCAGTAGTATCCGGGGGGAGCTCTCTGGAAACACCATATATTTT. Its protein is CASSIRGELSGNTIYF. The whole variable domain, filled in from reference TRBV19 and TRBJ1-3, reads DGGITQSPKYLFRKEGQNVTLSCEQNLNHDAMYWYRQDPGQGLRLIYYSQIVNDFQKGDIAEGYSVSREKKESFPLTVTSAQKNPTAFYLCASSIRGELSGNTIYFGEGSWLTVV.

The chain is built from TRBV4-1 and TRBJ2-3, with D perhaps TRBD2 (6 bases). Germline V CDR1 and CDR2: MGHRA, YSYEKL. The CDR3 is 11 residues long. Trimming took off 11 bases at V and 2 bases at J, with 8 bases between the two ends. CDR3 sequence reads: CAPGDTDTQYF. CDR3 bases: TGCGCCCCGGGGGACACAGATACGCAGTATTTT.

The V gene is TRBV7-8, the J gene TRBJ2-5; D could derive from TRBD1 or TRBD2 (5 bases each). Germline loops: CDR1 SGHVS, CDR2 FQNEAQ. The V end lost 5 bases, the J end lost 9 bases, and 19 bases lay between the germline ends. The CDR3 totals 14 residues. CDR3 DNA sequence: TGTGCCAGCAGCCCGGGAAGGGGACCAAGGGCCCAGTACTTC. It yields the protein CASSPGRGPRAQYF.

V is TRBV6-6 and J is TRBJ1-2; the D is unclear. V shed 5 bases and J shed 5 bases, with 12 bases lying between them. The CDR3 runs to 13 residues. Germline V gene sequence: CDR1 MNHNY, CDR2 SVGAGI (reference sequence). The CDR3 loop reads CASSLQRDYGYTF. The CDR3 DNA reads TGTGCCAGCAGTCTCCAGCGAGATTATGGCTACACCTTC.

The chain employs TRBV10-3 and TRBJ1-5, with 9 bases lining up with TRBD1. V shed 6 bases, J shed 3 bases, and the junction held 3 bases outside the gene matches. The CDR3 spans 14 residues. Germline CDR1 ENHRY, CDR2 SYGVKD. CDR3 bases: TGTGCCATCAGACGGACAGGGGACAATCAGCCCCAGCATTTT. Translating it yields CAIRRTGDNQPQHF.

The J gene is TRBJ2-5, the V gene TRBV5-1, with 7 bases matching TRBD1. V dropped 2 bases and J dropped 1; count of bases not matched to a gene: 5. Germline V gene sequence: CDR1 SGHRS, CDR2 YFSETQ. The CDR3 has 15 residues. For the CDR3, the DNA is TGCGCCAGCAGCTTACAGGGGCCTTCCCAAGAGACCCAGTACTTC. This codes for CASSLQGPSQETQYF.

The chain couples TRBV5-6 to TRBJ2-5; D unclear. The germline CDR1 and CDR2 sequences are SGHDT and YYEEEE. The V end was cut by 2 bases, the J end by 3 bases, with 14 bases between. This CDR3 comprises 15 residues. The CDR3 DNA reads TGTGCCAGCAGCTTAAACTGGGCTTCCGAAGAGACCCAGTACTTC. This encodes CASSLNWASEETQYF.

The CDR3: CASSLGQKETQYF. The CDR3 DNA is TGTGCCAGCAGTTTAGGGCAAAAAGAGACCCAGTACTTC. The genes are TRBV27 and TRBJ2-5; D remains unclear. CDR3 length: 13 residues. The germline V gene encodes CDR1 MNHEY and CDR2 SMNVEV (reference sequence). Trimming shortened V by 2 bases and J by 3 bases, and 7 bases separated the two germline ends.